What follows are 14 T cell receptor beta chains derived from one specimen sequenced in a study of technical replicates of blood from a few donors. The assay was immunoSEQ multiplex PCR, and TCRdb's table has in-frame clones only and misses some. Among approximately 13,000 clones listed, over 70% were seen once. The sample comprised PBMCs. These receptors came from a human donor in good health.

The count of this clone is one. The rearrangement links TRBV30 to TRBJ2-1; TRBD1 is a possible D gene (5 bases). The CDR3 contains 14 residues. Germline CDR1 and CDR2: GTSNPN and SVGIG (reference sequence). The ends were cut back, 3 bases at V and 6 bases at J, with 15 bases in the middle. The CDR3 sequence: CAWSYRTLGNEQFF. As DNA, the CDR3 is TGTGCCTGGAGCTACCGGACATTGGGCAATGAGCAGTTCTTC.

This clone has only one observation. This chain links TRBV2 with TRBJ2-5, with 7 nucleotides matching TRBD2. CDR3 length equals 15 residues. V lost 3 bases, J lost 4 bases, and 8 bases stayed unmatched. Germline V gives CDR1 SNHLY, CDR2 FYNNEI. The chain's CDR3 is CASSESAGVGETQYF. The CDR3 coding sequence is TGTGCCAGCAGTGAGTCGGCGGGAGTGGGAGAGACCCAGTACTTC.

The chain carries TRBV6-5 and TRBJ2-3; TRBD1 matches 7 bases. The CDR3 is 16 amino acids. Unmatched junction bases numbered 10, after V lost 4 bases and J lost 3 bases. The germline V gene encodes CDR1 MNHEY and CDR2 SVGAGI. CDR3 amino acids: CASSSPDRMGTDTQYF. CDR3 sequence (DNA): TGTGCCAGCAGTTCTCCGGACAGGATGGGGACAGATACGCAGTATTTT.

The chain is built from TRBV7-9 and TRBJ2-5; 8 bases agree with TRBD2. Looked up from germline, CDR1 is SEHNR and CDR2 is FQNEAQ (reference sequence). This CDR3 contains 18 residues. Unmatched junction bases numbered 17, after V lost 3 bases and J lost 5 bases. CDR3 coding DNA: TGTGCCAGCAGCTTGGACACTCCACGAGCGGGAGCGGAGGAGACCCAGTACTTC. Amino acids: CASSLDTPRAGAEETQYF.

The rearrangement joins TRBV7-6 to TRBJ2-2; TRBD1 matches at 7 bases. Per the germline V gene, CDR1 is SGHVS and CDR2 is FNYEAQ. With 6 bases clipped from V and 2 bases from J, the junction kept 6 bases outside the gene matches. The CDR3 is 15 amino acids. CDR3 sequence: CASSHGTANTGELFF. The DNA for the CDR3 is TGTGCCAGCAGTCACGGGACAGCCAACACCGGGGAGCTGTTTTTT.

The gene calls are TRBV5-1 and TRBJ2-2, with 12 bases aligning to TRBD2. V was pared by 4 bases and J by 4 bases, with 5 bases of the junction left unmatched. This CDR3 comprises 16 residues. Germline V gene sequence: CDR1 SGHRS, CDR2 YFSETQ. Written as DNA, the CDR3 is TGCGCCAGCAGCCCCCCGGGACTAGCGGGCACCGGGGAGCTGTTTTTT. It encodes CASSPPGLAGTGELFF.

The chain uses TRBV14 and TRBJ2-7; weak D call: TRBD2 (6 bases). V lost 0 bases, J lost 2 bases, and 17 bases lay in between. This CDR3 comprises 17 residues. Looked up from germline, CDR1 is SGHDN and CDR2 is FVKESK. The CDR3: CASSQEWGVDTPYEQYF. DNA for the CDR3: TGTGCCAGCAGCCAAGAATGGGGGGTCGACACCCCCTACGAGCAGTACTTC.

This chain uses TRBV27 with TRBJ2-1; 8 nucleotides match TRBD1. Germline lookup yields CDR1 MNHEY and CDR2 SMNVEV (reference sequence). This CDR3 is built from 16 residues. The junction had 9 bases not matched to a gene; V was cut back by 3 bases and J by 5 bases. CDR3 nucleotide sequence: TGTGCCAGCAGTTTTTTGGGACAGGCAAAAGACAATGAGCAGTTCTTC. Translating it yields CASSFLGQAKDNEQFF.

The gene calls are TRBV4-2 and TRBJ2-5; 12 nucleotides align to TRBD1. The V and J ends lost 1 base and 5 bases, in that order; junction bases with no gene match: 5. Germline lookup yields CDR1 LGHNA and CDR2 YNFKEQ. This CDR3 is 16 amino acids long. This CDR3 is CASSQGVGQGAETQYF. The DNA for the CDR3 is TGTGCCAGCAGCCAAGGGGTGGGACAGGGGGCGGAGACCCAGTACTTC.

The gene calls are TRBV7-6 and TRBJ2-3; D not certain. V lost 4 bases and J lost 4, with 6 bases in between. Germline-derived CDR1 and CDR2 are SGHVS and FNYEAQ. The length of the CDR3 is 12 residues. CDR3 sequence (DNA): TGTGCCAGCAGCTCCGTATCAGATACGCAGTATTTT. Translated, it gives CASSSVSDTQYF.

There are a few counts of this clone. The CDR3 coding sequence is TGTGCCTGGAGTCCCGGGACAGGGGTGGGTGAAGCTTTCTTT. Protein sequence: CAWSPGTGVGEAFF. This sequence joins TRBV30 and TRBJ1-1, with 10 bases identical to TRBD1. Germline V CDR1 and CDR2: GTSNPN, SVGIG (reference sequence). This CDR3 is built from 14 residues. Unmatched junction bases numbered 7, after V lost 2 bases and J lost 7 bases.

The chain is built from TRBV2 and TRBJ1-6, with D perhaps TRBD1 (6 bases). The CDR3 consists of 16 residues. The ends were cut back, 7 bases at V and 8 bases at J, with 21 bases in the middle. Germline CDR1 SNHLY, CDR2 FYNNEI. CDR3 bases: TGTGCCAGCAAGGGTCCAGGGGAAGATCTGTATTCACCCCTCCACTTT. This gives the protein CASKGPGEDLYSPLHF.

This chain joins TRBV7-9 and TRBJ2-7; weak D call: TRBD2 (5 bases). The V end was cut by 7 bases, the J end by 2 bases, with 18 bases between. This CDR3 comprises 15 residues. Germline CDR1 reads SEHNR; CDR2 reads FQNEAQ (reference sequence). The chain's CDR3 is CASTSPTGRPYEQYF. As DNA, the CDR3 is TGTGCCAGCACCTCGCCGACGGGAAGACCCTACGAGCAGTACTTC.

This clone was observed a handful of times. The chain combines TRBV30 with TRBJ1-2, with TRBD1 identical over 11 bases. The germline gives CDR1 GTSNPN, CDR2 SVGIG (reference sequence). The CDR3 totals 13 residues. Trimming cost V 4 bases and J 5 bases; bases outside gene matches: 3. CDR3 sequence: CAWMGTGGYGYTF. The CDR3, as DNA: TGTGCCTGGATGGGGACAGGGGGTTATGGCTACACCTTC.